This T cell receptor (beta chain) comes out of a study of blood T cell repertoires in COVID-19. Study context: The study drew acute and convalescent COVID-19 samples from the United States, Italy and Spain.

Recruits, aged about 18 to 89 years, lived in 24 US areas. What the recovered Cohort 3 donors had was two negative PCRs, clearance, or symptom resolution. Methods used by the authors: From reference gene primer amplification, estimates of nucleated cell counts were derived. TCRdb's table, derived via immunoSEQ multiplex PCR, lists solely in-frame clones and lacks some. V and J calls and clone size are given by that table; D and trimming were obtained from the DNA. Of 360,000 or so clones in the sample, over 75% were seen once. Sequences were obtained from PBMCs or T cells enriched from blood (not recorded which). This TCR was recovered from a woman in her 30s who had recovered from COVID-19.

CDR3 in DNA: TGTGCCAGCAGTGTACAGGGCCCAGATACGCAGTATTTT. It translates to CASSVQGPDTQYF. The chain is built from TRBV2 and TRBJ2-3; D is perhaps TRBD1 (6 bases). The CDR3 extends over 13 amino acids. Germline CDR1 is SNHLY and CDR2 is FYNNEI. Between the trimmed V and J ends, which lost 4 bases and 4 bases, there was a span of 9 bases.